This TCR beta chain was retrieved from a study of response to subunit inactivated influenza vaccine. This clonotype was detected a few times. A single record per CDR3 protein comes from TCRdb applying MiXCR to the RT-PCR reads. Of 450,000 to 550,000 distinct CDR3 sequences in the sample, 25% were seen once. The CDR3 spans 15 residues. In germline, CDR1 is SGHRS, CDR2 YFSETQ. Trimming removed 2 bases from V and 2 bases from J; junction bases left unmatched: 6. Material: CD4+ T cells sorted from PBMCs, obtained roughly 5 days after vaccination. The TCR sequence derives from a man aged 45-65 years who received an inactivated influenza vaccine. V and J are TRBV5-1 and TRBJ2-5; the match to TRBD1 covers 7 bases. The CDR3 is CASSFTGAQQETQYF. The CDR3 DNA is TGCGCCAGCAGCTTTACAGGGGCGCAGCAAGAGACCCAGTACTTC. The variable domain in full, completed from reference TRBV5-1 and TRBJ2-5, reads KAGVTQTPRYLIKTRGQQVTLSCSPISGHRSVSWYQQTPGQGLQFLFEYFSETQRNKGNFPGRFSGRQFSNSRSEMNVSTLELGDSALYLCASSFTGAQQETQYFGPGTRLLVL.